The subject of this entry is one T cell receptor (beta chain). Its antigen is not identified. The data belong to a study of blood T cells in healthy people across ages. The study's findings and limits: A roughly linear fall in TCR beta diversity per million T cells was seen with increasing age.

The CDR3 contains 13 residues. Trimming left V 2 bases short and J 6 bases short, with 10 bases between. Germline lookup yields CDR1 ENHRY and CDR2 SYGVKD. A J-beta primer mix and a sample-barcoded 5' primer were used in a second PCR of roughly 7 to 12 cycles. All cDNA molecules were each tagged by a template-switch adaptor with 12 random nucleotides. Individual samples furnished no less than 2.5 million CDR3-containing paired-end reads apiece. TCRdb recomputed calls from the 5' RACE reads with MiXCR, one row per CDR3 protein. The table has about 1.7 million distinct CDR3 sequences, about 28% seen once. In each sample, at least 7 million PBMCs were isolated.

V usage is TRBV10-3 and J usage is TRBJ1-2, with D unclear. This TCR was recovered from a woman aged 30 to 39 in good health. The sequencing input was blood. The DNA for the CDR3 is TGTGCCATCAGTGAGGGGTCGGGGAATGGCTACACCTTC. It codes for CAISEGSGNGYTF.